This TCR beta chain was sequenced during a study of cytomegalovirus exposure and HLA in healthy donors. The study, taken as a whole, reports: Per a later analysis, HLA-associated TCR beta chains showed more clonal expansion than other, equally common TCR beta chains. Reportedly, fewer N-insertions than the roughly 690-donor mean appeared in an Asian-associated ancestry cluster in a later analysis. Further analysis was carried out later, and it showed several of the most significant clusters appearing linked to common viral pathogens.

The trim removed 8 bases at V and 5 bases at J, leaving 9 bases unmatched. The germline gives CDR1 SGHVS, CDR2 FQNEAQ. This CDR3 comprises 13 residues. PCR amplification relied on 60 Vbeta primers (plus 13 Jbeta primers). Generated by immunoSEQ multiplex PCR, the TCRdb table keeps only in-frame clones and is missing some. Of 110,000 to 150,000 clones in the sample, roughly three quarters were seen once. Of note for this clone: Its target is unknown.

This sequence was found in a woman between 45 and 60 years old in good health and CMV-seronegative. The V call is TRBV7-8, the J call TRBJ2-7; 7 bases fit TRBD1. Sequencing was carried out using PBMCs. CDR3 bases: TGTGCCAGCCGACCGACAGGGCCCCACGAGCAGTACTTC. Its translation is CASRPTGPHEQYF.